The present TCR beta chain was sequenced within a study of blood T cell repertoires in COVID-19. Across the study: The United States, Italy and Spain supplied acute and convalescent COVID-19 samples.

This CDR3 has 15 residues. The germline CDR1 and CDR2 sequences are SGDLS and YYNGEE. V was clipped by 4 bases and J by 7 bases; unmatched bases: 11. Authors' data handling: Estimation of nucleated cell counts was performed using reference gene primer amplification. Clones were read by immunoSEQ multiplex PCR, and TCRdb kept only the in-frame ones, dropping some. The V and J calls and clone size are taken from that table; D and trimming were inferred from the DNA. The sample shows roughly 350,000 clones, 85% of them seen only once. This clonotype was sampled from a woman younger than 30 with acute or convalescent COVID-19. The chain uses TRBV9 and TRBJ2-7; 10 bases match TRBD2. The sample was peripheral blood. In DNA, the CDR3 is TGTGCCAGCAGCCCCCTCCCTAGCGGGAGAGGTGAGCAGTACTTC. It yields the protein CASSPLPSGRGEQYF.